The clone carrying this T cell receptor beta chain was counted once. Its target is not known. This sample is part of a study of shared clonotypes between healthy human individuals. Study-level background: The cohort had two women and a few men, ages 18 to 49.

Study-wide results and limits: An expected dependence of interdonor clonotype sharing on sequencing depth was noted.

Trimming removed 0 bases at V and 1 base at J, with 10 bases between. The CDR3 runs 15 residues. From germline, CDR1 is SGHDT and CDR2 YYEEEE. Clones were sequenced by immunoSEQ multiplex PCR, and TCRdb holds only the in-frame ones, with some missing. The sample includes millions of clones, around 93% of them seen just once. In the naive CD8 group, cells lacked CD45RO and were positively selected for CCR7, so terminally differentiated effector memory CD45RA+ cells were left out. Sequencing input: naive CD8+ T cells from PBMCs. The TCR comes from a man aged 18 to 29 in good health. Some clones in this sample may be carry-over from other donors' samples. The chain employs TRBV5-6 and TRBJ1-2; D is unresolved. This chain's CDR3 is CASSLASRRNYGYTF. DNA of the CDR3: TGTGCCAGCAGCTTGGCCTCTAGACGTAACTATGGCTACACCTTC.